The 27 T cell receptor beta chains below come from one sample, sequenced in a study of CD8+CD57+ T cells in acquired aplastic anemia. Investigators profiled TCR beta VDJ and CDR3 from genomic DNA template. One entry per CDR3 protein, called by TCRdb with MiXCR from the reads. The sample records fewer than 150,000 distinct CDR3 sequences, more than 40% being singletons. The source material was sorted CD4+, CD8+, or CD8+CD57+ T cells (not recorded which) from PBMCs. Receptors were obtained from a human donor in good health, serving as a control.

There are a few counts of this clonotype. The gene calls are TRBV3-1 and TRBJ1-3, with D maybe TRBD1 (6 bases). CDR3 length: 16 residues. Germline V CDR1 and CDR2: LGHDT, YNNKEL (reference sequence). Trimming took off 4 bases at V and 3 bases at J, with 16 bases between the two ends. The CDR3 DNA sequence: TGTGCCAGCAGCCTCAAGCCCAGGGGCCATGGAAACACCATATATTTT. It codes for CASSLKPRGHGNTIYF.

This sequence joins TRBV11-2 and TRBJ1-5; maybe TRBD1 (6 bases). Trimming removed 5 bases at V and 4 bases at J, with 24 bases between. Germline V gene sequence: CDR1 SGHAT, CDR2 FQNNGV. This CDR3 contains 18 residues. The CDR3 protein is CASSRTTGTPLINQPQHF. The CDR3 DNA reads as TGTGCCAGCAGCCGGACTACAGGGACTCCCTTAATTAATCAGCCCCAGCATTTT. The full variable domain, in which reference TRBV11-2 and TRBJ1-5 provide the parts outside the CDR3, is EAGVAQSPRYKIIEKRQSVAFWCNPISGHATLYWYQQILGQGPKLLIQFQNNGVVDDSQLPKDRFSAERLKGVDSTLKIQPAKLEDSAVYLCASSRTTGTPLINQPQHFGDGTRLSIL.

This clonotype showed up many times. The rearrangement uses TRBV7-2 and TRBJ2-1; 13 nucleotides line up with TRBD2. This CDR3 is built from 16 residues. V trimming: 5 bases; J trimming: 4 bases; junction bases outside the gene matches: 5. Germline CDR1 is SGHTA and CDR2 is FQGNSA. The CDR3 coding sequence is TGTGCCAGCAGCACGAGGACTAGCGGGGGTTACAATGAGCAGTTCTTC. Translation: CASSTRTSGGYNEQFF.

This clonotype has a count of ten or more. The chain carries TRBV4-3 and TRBJ2-5; 7 bases match TRBD1. CDR1 is LGHNA and CDR2 is YSLEER in the germline V gene. This CDR3 comprises 15 residues. Trimming at V came to 4 bases and at J to 3 bases, leaving 8 bases not matched to a gene. CDR3 in amino acids: CASSPRPTGEETQYF. The DNA for the CDR3 is TGCGCCAGCAGCCCGAGACCTACAGGGGAAGAGACCCAGTACTTC.

Only a few counts were recorded for this clonotype. Lacking the conserved final phenylalanine or tryptophan, this CDR3 likely reflects a read error. The chain links TRBV6-1 to TRBJ1-1; 10 bases align to TRBD1. This CDR3 region has 15 residues. The V segment lost 5 bases and the J segment 6 bases; nucleotides outside the gene matches: 9. From germline, CDR1 is MNHNS and CDR2 SASEGT. CDR3 region: CASSPGTGAEAEAFL. CDR3 DNA sequence: TGTGCCAGCAGTCCCGGGACAGGGGCTGAGGCTGAAGCTTTCCTT.

This chain joins TRBV19 and TRBJ2-2; D is perhaps TRBD1 or TRBD2 (5 bases each). Germline V lookup: CDR1 LNHDA, CDR2 SQIVND (reference sequence). The CDR3 consists of 14 residues. Trimming took 0 bases from V and 4 from J, leaving 6 bases between them. CDR3 amino acids: CASSIDGATGELFF. Here the CDR3 DNA reads TGTGCCAGTAGTATAGACGGGGCCACCGGGGAGCTGTTTTTT.

This chain connects TRBV5-1 to TRBJ2-3, with TRBD2 matching over 7 bases. This CDR3 has 16 residues. CDR1 is SGHRS, CDR2 YFSETQ, per germline. Trimming took 0 bases from V and 5 from J; bases not matched to a gene: 9. CDR3 amino acids: CASSLALTGGGDTQYF. The DNA of the CDR3 is TGCGCCAGCAGCTTGGCACTAACGGGAGGAGGAGATACGCAGTATTTT. The full variable domain, in which reference TRBV5-1 and TRBJ2-3 provide the parts outside the CDR3, is KAGVTQTPRYLIKTRGQQVTLSCSPISGHRSVSWYQQTPGQGLQFLFEYFSETQRNKGNFPGRFSGRQFSNSRSEMNVSTLELGDSALYLCASSLALTGGGDTQYFGPGTRLTVL.

This rearrangement joins TRBV15 to TRBJ2-1; 11 nucleotides line up with TRBD1. The CDR3 has 15 amino acids. CDR1 is LNHNV, CDR2 YYDKDF, per germline (reference sequence). After removal of 0 bases from V and 10 bases from J, the junction contained 5 bases not matched to a gene. The CDR3 coding sequence is TGTGCCACCAGCAGAGACGGACAGGGGGCACGGGAGCAGTTCTTC. It specifies CATSRDGQGAREQFF.

The chain couples TRBV11-2 to TRBJ2-7; D unclear. CDR1 SGHAT and CDR2 FQNNGV come from the germline V gene. This CDR3 region has 15 residues. Trimming took off 4 bases at V and 4 bases at J, with 17 bases between the two ends. CDR3 sequence reads: CASSSSLGAWYEQYF. CDR3 nucleotides: TGTGCCAGCAGCTCGTCCCTTGGCGCGTGGTACGAGCAGTACTTC.

The table lists this clonotype with many counts. V usage is TRBV19 and J usage is TRBJ1-1; 7 bases align to TRBD1. The V gene end was trimmed by 5 bases and the J gene end by 1 base; junction bases not matched to a gene: 7. Germline V lookup: CDR1 LNHDA, CDR2 SQIVND (reference sequence). The CDR3 length is 15 residues. This chain's CDR3 is CASSPQTGWNTEAFF. The CDR3 DNA follows: TGTGCCAGTAGTCCTCAGACAGGGTGGAACACTGAAGCTTTCTTT.

This clonotype was counted many times. This rearrangement joins TRBV12-3 or TRBV12-4 to TRBJ1-1; TRBD1 matches 10 bases. The CDR3 totals 15 residues. The V segment lost 2 bases and the J segment 4 bases; nucleotides outside the gene matches: 4. Here the CDR3 reads CASSLWDRGSTEAFF. DNA for the CDR3: TGTGCCAGCAGTTTATGGGACAGGGGAAGCACTGAAGCTTTCTTT.

This clonotype has a single count. The V call is TRBV12-3 or TRBV12-4, the J call TRBJ1-5, with 9 bases identical to TRBD1. V lost 6 bases to trimming and J lost 5 bases; unmatched junction nucleotides: 2. There are 13 residues in the CDR3. CDR3 DNA: TGTGCCAGCAGGGGACAGGGAGATCAGCCCCAGCATTTT. It specifies CASRGQGDQPQHF.

Comments on this clonotype: A read error may explain this, as a much larger clone is one base away. The chain joins TRBV7-3 to TRBJ2-1; 11 positions match TRBD2. V was clipped by 4 bases and J by 5 bases; unmatched bases: 7. The V gene's germline CDR1 is SGHTA and CDR2 FQGTGA. The CDR3 extends over 16 amino acids. CDR3 residues: CASSSGVAGGDNEQFF. The CDR3 DNA reads as TGTGCCAGCAGCTCTGGGGTAGCGGGGGGGGACAATGAGCAGTTCTTC.

In its sample, this clonotype was seen many times. This chain links TRBV20-1 with TRBJ1-1; D gene uncertain. Germline loops: CDR1 DFQATT, CDR2 SNEGSKA (reference sequence). The CDR3 covers 13 residues. V was shortened by 0 bases and J by 0 bases, with 5 bases between the two germline ends. CDR3: CSARDSLNTEAFF. CDR3 sequence (DNA): TGCAGTGCTAGAGACAGCCTGAACACTGAAGCTTTCTTT.

This clonotype was observed at least ten times. The chain joins TRBV3-1 to TRBJ1-5; the D gene is possibly TRBD1 (5 bases). V shed 1 base and J shed 7 bases, with 8 bases lying between them. Germline lookup yields CDR1 LGHDT and CDR2 YNNKEL (reference sequence). The CDR3 is made up of 13 amino acids. CDR3 amino acids: CASSQGGVQPQHF. The CDR3 nucleotides read TGTGCCAGCAGCCAAGGGGGCGTACAGCCCCAGCATTTT.

In the case of this clonotype: Just one base apart from a much larger clone, this may be a read error. V and J are TRBV30 and TRBJ1-3; perhaps TRBD1 as D (5 bases). CDR3 length: 14 residues. The germline CDR1 and CDR2 sequences are GTSNPN and SVGIG (reference sequence). The CDR3 DNA sequence: TGTGCCTGGAGTGTTTCAGGGCCTGGAAGCACCATATATTTT. Its protein is CAWSVSGPGSTIYF.

The J gene is TRBJ2-1, the V gene TRBV20-1; D gene unclear. The CDR3 contains 10 residues. Trimming shortened V by 5 bases and J by 5 bases, and 4 bases separated the two germline ends. Per germline, CDR1 DFQATT and CDR2 SNEGSKA (reference sequence). This CDR3 reads CSAGNNEQFF. For the CDR3, the DNA is TGCAGTGCTGGAAACAATGAGCAGTTCTTC.

The V and J genes are TRBV7-2 and TRBJ1-2, with 8 bases identical to TRBD1. The CDR3 totals 12 residues. Germline loops: CDR1 SGHTA, CDR2 FQGNSA. V dropped 6 bases and J dropped 4; count of bases not matched to a gene: 1. CDR3 DNA sequence: TGTGCCAGCAGACAGGGGGTCTATGGCTACACCTTC. Translation gives CASRQGVYGYTF. The full variable domain, with the rest looked up from reference TRBV7-2 and TRBJ1-2, is GAGVSQSPSNKVTEKGKDVELRCDPISGHTALYWYRQSLGQGLEFLIYFQGNSAPDKSGLPSDRFSAERTGGSVSTLTIQRTQQEDSAVYLCASRQGVYGYTFGSGTRLTVV.

In its sample, this clonotype was seen many times. J is TRBJ1-2 and V is TRBV9; 8 bases are a match to TRBD1. After removal of 4 bases from V and 4 bases from J, the junction contained 3 bases not matched to a gene. Germline assignment: CDR1 SGDLS and CDR2 YYNGEE. The CDR3 loop spans 13 amino acids. As DNA, the CDR3 is TGTGCCAGCAGCTCAGGGGGCGCCTATGGCTACACCTTC. It codes for CASSSGGAYGYTF.

This clonotype was seen repeatedly, ten times or more. The CDR3 DNA is TGTGCCAGCAGCGTACTCGCTGGAAACACCATATATTTT. Encoded protein: CASSVLAGNTIYF. V gene TRBV9 combines with J gene TRBJ1-3; D is undetermined. V was cut by 1 base and J by 2 bases, with 4 bases left in between. This CDR3 has 13 amino acids. In germline, CDR1 is SGDLS, CDR2 YYNGEE.

This clonotype was recorded at least ten times. The V and J genes are TRBV2 and TRBJ2-3, with 9 bases aligning to TRBD2. The CDR3 is 14 residues long. Germline V gene sequence: CDR1 SNHLY, CDR2 FYNNEI. The V gene end was trimmed by 8 bases and the J gene end by 7 bases; junction bases not matched to a gene: 10. The CDR3 protein is CASGEGTSLYTQYF. The DNA of the CDR3 is TGTGCCAGCGGGGAGGGGACTAGCCTCTATACGCAGTATTTT.

Turning to this clonotype: Since a much larger clone is just one base distant, this may be a read error. The rearrangement uses TRBV11-2 and TRBJ2-1; 7 nucleotides match TRBD2. Looked up from germline, CDR1 is SGHAT and CDR2 is FQNNGV. The CDR3 contains 14 residues. The CDR3 loop reads CASSPGLAVNGQFF. The CDR3 nucleotides are TGTGCCAGCAGCCCGGGTCTAGCGGTCAATGGGCAGTTCTTC. The full variable domain, completed using reference TRBV11-2 and TRBJ2-1, is EAGVAQSPRYKIIEKRQSVAFWCNPISGHATLYWYQQILGQGPKLLIQFQNNGVVDDSQLPKDRFSAERLKGVDSTLKIQPAKLEDSAVYLCASSPGLAVNGQFFGPGTRLTVL.

As for this clonotype: A much larger clone sits a single nucleotide away, making a read error possible. This chain connects TRBV2 to TRBJ2-2; 10 bases match TRBD1. The CDR3 is 15 residues long. CDR1 SNHLY and CDR2 FYNNEI come from the germline V gene. The V segment lost 4 bases and the J segment 2 bases; nucleotides outside the gene matches: 1. Written as DNA, the CDR3 is TGTGCCAGCAGTGGGGACAGGGGTAACACCGGGGAGCTGTTTTTT. Translating it yields CASSGDRGNTGELFF.

J is TRBJ2-1 and V is TRBV2; 14 bases match TRBD2. The CDR3 spans 15 residues. The germline V gene has CDR1 SNHLY and CDR2 FYNNEI. Trimming took 6 bases from V and 7 from J; bases not matched to a gene: 5. CDR3 bases: TGTGCCAGCAGGGCAGGGACTAGCGGGGGAAATGAGCAGTTCTTC. As protein: CASRAGTSGGNEQFF.

V gene TRBV20-1 combines with J gene TRBJ1-2; TRBD1 matches at 9 bases. The trim removed 8 bases at V and 6 bases at J, leaving 4 bases unmatched. The length of the CDR3 is 11 residues. Germline assignment: CDR1 DFQATT and CDR2 SNEGSKA (reference sequence). CDR3 nucleotide sequence: TGCAGTACGAGGACAGGGGATGGCTACACCTTC. Translated: CSTRTGDGYTF.

The CDR3 is CATSDPGGGETQYF. In nucleotides, the CDR3 is TGTGCCACCAGTGATCCCGGGGGAGGAGAGACCCAGTACTTC. The chain carries TRBV24-1 and TRBJ2-5, with D perhaps TRBD2 (6 bases). Trimming took off 3 bases at V and 4 bases at J, with 11 bases between the two ends. There are 14 residues in the CDR3. Germline V lookup: CDR1 KGHDR, CDR2 SFDVKD.

Of note for this clonotype: An end of the junction does not agree with germline; a read error may underlie this. This chain uses TRBV19 with TRBJ1-5, with a possible D match to TRBD1 (5 bases). The CDR3 runs to 15 residues. CDR1 LNHDA and CDR2 SQIVND come from the germline V gene (reference sequence). The CDR3, as DNA: TGTGCCAGCAGGTCGGGGCAGGGACGGCATCAGTCCCAGCATTTT. Encoded protein: CASRSGQGRHQSQHF.